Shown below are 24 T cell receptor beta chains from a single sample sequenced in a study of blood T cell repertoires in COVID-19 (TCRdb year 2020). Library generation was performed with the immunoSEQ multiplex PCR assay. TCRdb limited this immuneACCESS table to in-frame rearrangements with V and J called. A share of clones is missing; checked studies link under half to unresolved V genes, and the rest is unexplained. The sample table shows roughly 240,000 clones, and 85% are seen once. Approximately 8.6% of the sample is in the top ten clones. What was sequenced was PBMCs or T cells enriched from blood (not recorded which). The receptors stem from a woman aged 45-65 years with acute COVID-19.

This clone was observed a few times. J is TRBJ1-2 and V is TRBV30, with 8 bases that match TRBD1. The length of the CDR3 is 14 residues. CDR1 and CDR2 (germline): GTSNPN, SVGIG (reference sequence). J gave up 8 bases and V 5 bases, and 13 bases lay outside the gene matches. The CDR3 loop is CAWGQGPGGGGYTF. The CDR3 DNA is TGTGCCTGGGGACAGGGACCCGGGGGGGGCGGCTACACCTTC.

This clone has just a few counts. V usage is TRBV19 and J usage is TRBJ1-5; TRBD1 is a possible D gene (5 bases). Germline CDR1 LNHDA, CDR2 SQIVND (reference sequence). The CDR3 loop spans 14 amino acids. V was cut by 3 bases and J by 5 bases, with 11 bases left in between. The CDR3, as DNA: TGTGCCAGTAGTATTCAGGGCGCGCATCAGCCCCAGCATTTT. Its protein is CASSIQGAHQPQHF.

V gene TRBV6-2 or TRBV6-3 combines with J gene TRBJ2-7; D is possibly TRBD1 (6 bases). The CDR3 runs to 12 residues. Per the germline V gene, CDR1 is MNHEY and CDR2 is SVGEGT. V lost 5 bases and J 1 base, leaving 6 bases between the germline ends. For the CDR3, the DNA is TGTGCCAGCAGTGGACAGTCCTACGAGCAGTACTTC. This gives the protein CASSGQSYEQYF.

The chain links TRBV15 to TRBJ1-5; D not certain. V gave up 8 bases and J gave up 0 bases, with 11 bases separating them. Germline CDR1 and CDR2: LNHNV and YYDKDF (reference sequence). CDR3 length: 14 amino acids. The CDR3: CATLGPDSNQPQHF. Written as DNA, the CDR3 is TGTGCCACCCTCGGTCCCGATAGCAATCAGCCCCAGCATTTT.

The CDR3 reads CAWGGAAPSTDTQYF. The CDR3 DNA reads TGTGCCTGGGGGGGGGCAGCGCCTAGCACAGATACGCAGTATTTT. The chain recombines TRBV30 with TRBJ2-3; D possibly corresponds to TRBD2 (7 bases). CDR1 and CDR2 (germline): GTSNPN, SVGIG (reference sequence). The CDR3 spans 15 residues. Trimming pared 5 bases from V and 0 bases from J, leaving 15 bases between.

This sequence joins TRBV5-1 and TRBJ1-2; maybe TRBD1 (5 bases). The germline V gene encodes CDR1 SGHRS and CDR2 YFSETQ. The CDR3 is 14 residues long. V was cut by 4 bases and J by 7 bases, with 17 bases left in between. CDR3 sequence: CASSLGTARGGYTF. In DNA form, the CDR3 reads TGCGCCAGCAGCCTAGGGACTGCCCGAGGTGGCTACACCTTC.

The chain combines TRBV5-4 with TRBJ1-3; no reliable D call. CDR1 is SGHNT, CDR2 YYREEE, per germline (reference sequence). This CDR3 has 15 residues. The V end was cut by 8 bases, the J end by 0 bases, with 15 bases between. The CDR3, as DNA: TGTGCCAGTAGCGGCCCACAGCACTCTGGAAACACCATATATTTT. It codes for CASSGPQHSGNTIYF.

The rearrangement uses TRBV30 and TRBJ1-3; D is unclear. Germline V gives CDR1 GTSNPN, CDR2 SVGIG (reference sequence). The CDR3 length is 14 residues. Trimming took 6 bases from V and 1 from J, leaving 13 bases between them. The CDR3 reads CACPRGGSGNTIYF. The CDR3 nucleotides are TGTGCCTGCCCAAGAGGAGGGTCTGGAAACACCATATATTTT.

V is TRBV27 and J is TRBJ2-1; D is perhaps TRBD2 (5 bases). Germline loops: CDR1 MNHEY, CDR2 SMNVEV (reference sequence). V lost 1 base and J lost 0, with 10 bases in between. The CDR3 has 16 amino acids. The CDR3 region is CASSLYRGISYNEQFF. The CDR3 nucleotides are TGTGCCAGCAGTTTATATCGAGGGATCTCCTACAATGAGCAGTTCTTC.

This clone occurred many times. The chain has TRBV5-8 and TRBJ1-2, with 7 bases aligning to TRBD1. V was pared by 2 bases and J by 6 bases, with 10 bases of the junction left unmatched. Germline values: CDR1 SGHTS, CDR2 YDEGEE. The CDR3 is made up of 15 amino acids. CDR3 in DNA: TGTGCCAGCAGCTTAGGGACAGCGAAGGGGGATGGCTACACCTTC. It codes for CASSLGTAKGDGYTF. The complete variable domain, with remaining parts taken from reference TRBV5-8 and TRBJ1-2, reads EAGVTQSPTHLIKTRGQQATLRCSPISGHTSVYWYQQALGLGLQFLLWYDEGEERNRGNFPPRFSGRQFPNYSSELNVNALELEDSALYLCASSLGTAKGDGYTFGSGTRLTVV.

In DNA, the CDR3 is TGTGCTAGTGGTTTGTTCCCTAGCGGGGGGGGCACCGGGGAGCTGTTTTTT. The encoded protein is CASGLFPSGGGTGELFF. The rearrangement joins TRBV12-5 to TRBJ2-2; 12 nucleotides match TRBD2. The CDR3 runs 17 residues. V was pared by 2 bases and J by 4 bases, with 5 bases of the junction left unmatched. Germline lookup yields CDR1 LGHNT and CDR2 FRNRAP.

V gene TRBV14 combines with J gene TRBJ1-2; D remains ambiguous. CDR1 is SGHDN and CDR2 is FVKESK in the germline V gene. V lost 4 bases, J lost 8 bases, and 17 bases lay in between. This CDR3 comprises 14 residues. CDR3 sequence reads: CASSLSPSASGYTF. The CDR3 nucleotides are TGTGCCAGCAGCCTCTCCCCCTCTGCGTCCGGCTACACCTTC.

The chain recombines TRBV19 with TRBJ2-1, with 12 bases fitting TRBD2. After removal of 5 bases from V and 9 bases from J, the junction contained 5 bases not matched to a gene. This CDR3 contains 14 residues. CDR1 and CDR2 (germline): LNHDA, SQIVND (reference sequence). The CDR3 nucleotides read TGTGCCAGTAGTGCCCTACTAGCGGGGGGTGAGCAGTTCTTC. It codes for CASSALLAGGEQFF.

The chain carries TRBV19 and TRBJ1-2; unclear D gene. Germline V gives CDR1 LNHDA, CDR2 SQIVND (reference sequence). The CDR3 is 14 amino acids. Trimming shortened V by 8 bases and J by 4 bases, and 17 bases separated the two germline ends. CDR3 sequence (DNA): TGTGCCAGTCAAGACACCCGCCGGGGCTATGGCTACACCTTC. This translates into CASQDTRRGYGYTF. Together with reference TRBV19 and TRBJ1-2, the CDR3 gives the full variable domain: DGGITQSPKYLFRKEGQNVTLSCEQNLNHDAMYWYRQDPGQGLRLIYYSQIVNDFQKGDIAEGYSVSREKKESFPLTVTSAQKNPTAFYLCASQDTRRGYGYTFGSGTRLTVV.

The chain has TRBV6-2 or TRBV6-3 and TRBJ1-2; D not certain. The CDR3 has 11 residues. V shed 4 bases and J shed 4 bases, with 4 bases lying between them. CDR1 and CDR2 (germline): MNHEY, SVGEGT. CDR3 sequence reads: CASSSLYGYTF. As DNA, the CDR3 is TGTGCCAGCAGTTCCCTCTATGGCTACACCTTC.

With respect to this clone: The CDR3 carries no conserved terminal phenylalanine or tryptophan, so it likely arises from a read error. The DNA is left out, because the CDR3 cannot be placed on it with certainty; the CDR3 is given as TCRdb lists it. The CDR3 loop is CASSKVGGKVYSLS. The gene calls are TRBV21-1 and TRBJ1-1; the table assigns TRBD1, which was not confirmed against the DNA. TRBV21-1 is designated a pseudogene. The CDR3 extends over 14 residues, inclusive of both ends.

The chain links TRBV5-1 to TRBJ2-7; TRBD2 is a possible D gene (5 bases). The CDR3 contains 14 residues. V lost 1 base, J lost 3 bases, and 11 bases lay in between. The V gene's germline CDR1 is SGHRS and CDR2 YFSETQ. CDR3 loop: CASSLLGGLYEQYF. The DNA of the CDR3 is TGCGCCAGCAGCTTGCTCGGCGGGCTCTACGAGCAGTACTTC.

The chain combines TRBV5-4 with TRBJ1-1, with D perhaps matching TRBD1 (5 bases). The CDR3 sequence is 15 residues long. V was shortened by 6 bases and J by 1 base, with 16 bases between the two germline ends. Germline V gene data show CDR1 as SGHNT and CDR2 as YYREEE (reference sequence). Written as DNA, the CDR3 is TGTGCCAGCACTGCAGACAGCTGGGGGAACACTGAAGCTTTCTTT. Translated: CASTADSWGNTEAFF.

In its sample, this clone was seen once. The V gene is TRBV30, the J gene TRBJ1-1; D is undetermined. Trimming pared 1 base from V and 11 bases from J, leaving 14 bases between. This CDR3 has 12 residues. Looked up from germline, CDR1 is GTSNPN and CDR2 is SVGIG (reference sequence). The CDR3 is CAWSESSGDAFF. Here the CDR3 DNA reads TGTGCCTGGAGTGAGTCGTCCGGGGATGCTTTCTTT.

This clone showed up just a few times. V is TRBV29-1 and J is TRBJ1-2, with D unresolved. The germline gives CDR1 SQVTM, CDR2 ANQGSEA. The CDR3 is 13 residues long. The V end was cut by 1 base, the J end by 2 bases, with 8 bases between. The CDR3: CSVEVAGNYGYTF. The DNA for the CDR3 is TGCAGCGTTGAAGTTGCCGGGAACTATGGCTACACCTTC.

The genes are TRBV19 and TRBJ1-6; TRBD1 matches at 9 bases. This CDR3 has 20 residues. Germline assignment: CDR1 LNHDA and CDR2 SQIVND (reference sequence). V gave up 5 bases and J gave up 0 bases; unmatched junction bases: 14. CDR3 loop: CASSVFPPGQGISYNSPLHF. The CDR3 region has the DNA TGTGCCAGTAGTGTCTTTCCTCCGGGACAGGGAATCTCCTATAATTCACCCCTCCACTTT.

CDR3 residues: CASSGIAGGGHRELFF. CDR3 nucleotide sequence: TGTGCCAGCAGCGGGATAGCGGGGGGCGGGCACCGGGAGCTGTTTTTT. The chain carries TRBV9 and TRBJ2-2, with 10 bases that match TRBD2. Trimming cost V 3 bases and J 9 bases; bases outside gene matches: 11. Germline V gives CDR1 SGDLS, CDR2 YYNGEE. The CDR3 is 16 residues long.

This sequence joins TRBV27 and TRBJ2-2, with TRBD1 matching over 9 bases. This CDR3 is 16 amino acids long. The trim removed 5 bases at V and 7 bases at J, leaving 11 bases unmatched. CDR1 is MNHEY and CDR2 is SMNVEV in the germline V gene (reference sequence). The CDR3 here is CASSVPGQGRGGELFF. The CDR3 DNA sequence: TGTGCCAGCAGTGTACCGGGACAGGGTAGGGGCGGGGAGCTGTTTTTT.

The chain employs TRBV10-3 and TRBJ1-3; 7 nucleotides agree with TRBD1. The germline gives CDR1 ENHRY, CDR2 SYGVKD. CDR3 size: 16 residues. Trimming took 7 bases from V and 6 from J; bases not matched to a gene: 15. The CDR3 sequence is CAIKGEQTGAKNTIYF. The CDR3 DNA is TGTGCCATCAAGGGGGAGCAAACAGGGGCGAAAAACACCATATATTTT.